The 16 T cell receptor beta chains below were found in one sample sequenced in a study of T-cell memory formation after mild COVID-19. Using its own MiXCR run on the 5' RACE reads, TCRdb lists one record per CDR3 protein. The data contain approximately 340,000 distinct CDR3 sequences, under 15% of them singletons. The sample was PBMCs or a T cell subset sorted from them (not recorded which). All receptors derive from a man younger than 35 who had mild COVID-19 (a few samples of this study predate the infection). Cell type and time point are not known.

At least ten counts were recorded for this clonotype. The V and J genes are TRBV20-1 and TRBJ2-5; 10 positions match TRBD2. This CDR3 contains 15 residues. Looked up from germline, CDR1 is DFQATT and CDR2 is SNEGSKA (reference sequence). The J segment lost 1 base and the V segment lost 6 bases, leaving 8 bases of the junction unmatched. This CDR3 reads CSALSGGTFQETQYF. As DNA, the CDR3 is TGCAGTGCCCTTAGCGGGGGGACCTTCCAAGAGACCCAGTACTTC.

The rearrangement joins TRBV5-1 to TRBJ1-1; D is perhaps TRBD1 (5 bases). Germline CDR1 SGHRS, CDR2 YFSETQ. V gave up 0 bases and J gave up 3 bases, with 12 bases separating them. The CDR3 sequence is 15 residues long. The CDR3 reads CASSLGSLGDTEAFF. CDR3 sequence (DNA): TGCGCCAGCAGCTTGGGGTCCCTGGGGGACACTGAAGCTTTCTTT.

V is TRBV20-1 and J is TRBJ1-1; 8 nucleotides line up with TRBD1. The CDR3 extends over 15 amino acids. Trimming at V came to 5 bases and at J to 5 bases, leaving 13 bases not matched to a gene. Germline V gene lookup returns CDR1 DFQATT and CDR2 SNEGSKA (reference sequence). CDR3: CSASPQTGVRTEAFF. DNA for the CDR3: TGCAGTGCTTCTCCCCAGACAGGGGTGAGAACTGAAGCTTTCTTT.

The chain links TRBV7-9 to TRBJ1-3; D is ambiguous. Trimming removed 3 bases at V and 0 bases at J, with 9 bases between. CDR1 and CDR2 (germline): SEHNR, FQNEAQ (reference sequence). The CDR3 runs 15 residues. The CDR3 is CASSLVRGSGNTIYF. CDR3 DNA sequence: TGTGCCAGCAGCTTGGTTCGGGGCTCTGGAAACACCATATATTTT.

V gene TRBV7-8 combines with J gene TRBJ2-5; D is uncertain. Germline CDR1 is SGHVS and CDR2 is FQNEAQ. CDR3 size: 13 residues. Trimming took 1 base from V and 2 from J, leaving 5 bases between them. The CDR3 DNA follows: TGTGCCAGCAGCTTAGAACAACAAGAGACCCAGTACTTC. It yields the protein CASSLEQQETQYF.

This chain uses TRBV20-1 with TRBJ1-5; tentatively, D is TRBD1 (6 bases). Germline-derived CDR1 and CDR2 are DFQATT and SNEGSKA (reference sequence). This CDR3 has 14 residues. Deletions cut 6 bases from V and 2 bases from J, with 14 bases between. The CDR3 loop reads CSAGTSLGNQPQHF. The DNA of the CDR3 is TGCAGTGCCGGGACAAGCCTCGGCAATCAGCCCCAGCATTTT.

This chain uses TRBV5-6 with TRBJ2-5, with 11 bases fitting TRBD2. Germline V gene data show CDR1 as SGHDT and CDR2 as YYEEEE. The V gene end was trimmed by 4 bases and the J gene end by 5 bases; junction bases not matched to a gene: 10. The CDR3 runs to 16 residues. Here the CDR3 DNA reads TGTGCCAGCAGCCCGAAGTTACTAGCGGGGGTGGAGACCCAGTACTTC. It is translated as CASSPKLLAGVETQYF.

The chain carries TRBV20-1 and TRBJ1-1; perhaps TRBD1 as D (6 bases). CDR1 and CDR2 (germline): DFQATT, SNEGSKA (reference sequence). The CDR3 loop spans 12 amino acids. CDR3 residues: CRVAGGPTEAFF. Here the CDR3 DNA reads TGCAGGGTGGCCGGGGGCCCAACTGAAGCTTTCTTT.

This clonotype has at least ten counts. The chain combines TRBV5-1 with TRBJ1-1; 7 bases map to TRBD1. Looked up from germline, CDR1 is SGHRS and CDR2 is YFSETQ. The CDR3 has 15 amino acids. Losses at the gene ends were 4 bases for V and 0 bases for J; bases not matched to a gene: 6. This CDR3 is CASSPTGPLNTEAFF. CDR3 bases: TGCGCCAGCAGCCCGACAGGGCCCCTGAACACTGAAGCTTTCTTT. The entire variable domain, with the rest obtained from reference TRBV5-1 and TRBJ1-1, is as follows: KAGVTQTPRYLIKTRGQQVTLSCSPISGHRSVSWYQQTPGQGLQFLFEYFSETQRNKGNFPGRFSGRQFSNSRSEMNVSTLELGDSALYLCASSPTGPLNTEAFFGQGTRLTVV.

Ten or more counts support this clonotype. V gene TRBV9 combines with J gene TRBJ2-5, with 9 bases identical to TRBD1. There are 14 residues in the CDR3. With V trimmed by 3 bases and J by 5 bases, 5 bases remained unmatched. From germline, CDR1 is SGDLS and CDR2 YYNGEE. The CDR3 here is CASSATGGRETQYF. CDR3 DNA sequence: TGTGCCAGCAGCGCTACAGGGGGCAGGGAGACCCAGTACTTC.

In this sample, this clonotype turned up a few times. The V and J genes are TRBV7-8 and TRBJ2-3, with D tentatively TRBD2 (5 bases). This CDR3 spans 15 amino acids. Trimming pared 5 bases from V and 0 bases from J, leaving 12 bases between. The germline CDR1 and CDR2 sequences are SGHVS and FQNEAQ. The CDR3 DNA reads TGTGCCAGCAGCCCCTTCGGGGAGAGCACAGATACGCAGTATTTT. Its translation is CASSPFGESTDTQYF.

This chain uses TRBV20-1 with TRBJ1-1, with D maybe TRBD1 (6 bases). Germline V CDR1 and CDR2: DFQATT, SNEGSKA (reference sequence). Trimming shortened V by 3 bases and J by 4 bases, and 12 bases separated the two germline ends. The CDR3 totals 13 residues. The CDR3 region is CSARGGLGTEAFF. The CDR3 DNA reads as TGCAGTGCTAGGGGGGGGCTGGGCACTGAAGCTTTCTTT.

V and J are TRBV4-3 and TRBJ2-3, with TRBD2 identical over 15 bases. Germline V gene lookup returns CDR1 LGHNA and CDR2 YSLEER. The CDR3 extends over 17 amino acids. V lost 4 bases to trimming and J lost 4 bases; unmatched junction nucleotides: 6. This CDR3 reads CASSLRTSGGGADTQYF. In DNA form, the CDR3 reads TGCGCCAGCAGCCTTCGGACTAGCGGGGGGGGTGCAGATACGCAGTATTTT.

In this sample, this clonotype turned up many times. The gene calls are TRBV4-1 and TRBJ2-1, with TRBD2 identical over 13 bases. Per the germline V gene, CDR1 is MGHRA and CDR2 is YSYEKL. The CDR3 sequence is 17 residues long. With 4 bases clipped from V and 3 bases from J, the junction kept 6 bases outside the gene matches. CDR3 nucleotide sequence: TGCGCCAGCAGCCTCCTCGGGACTAGCGGGGACTACAATGAGCAGTTCTTC. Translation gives CASSLLGTSGDYNEQFF.

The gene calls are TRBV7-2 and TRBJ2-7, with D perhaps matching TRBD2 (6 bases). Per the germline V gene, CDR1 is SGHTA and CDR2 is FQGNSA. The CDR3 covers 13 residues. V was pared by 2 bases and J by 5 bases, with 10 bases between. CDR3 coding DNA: TGTGCCAGCAGCTTATCCAGGGAGGACGAGCAGTACTTC. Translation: CASSLSREDEQYF.

CDR3 sequence (DNA): TGCAGTGCCGAACGACAGGACACGAGCCTAGCCAAAAACATTCAGTACTTC. Residues: CSAERQDTSLAKNIQYF. V usage is TRBV20-1 and J usage is TRBJ2-4, with D perhaps TRBD1 (6 bases). Between the trimmed V and J ends, which lost 6 bases and 0 bases, there was a span of 21 bases. The CDR3 runs 17 residues. Germline CDR1 reads DFQATT; CDR2 reads SNEGSKA (reference sequence).